A selection of T cell receptor beta chains follows, all from one sample in a study of CD8+ T cells in alopecia areata. The method was immunoSEQ multiplex PCR; TCRdb's version includes in-frame clones alone and lacks a portion of them. The sample has 180,000 or so clones, less than 75% seen once. This sample comprised CD4+ T cells sorted from blood, obtained at approximately week 55, from a patient treated with tofacitinib. These receptors originate from a human donor with alopecia areata. Both conserved end residues are part of each CDR3. Each record gives: V gene, J gene, clone size, CDR3 protein. The size entry is marked missing in some rows and otherwise reads once, few, many or a size class.

TRBV30	TRBJ2-3	once	CAWSVRGTDTQYF
TRBV29-1	TRBJ2-1	NA	CSVGQGRVHEQFF
TRBV30	TRBJ2-7	NA	CAWSGLKQGGEQYF
TRBV29-1	TRBJ1-2	few	CSAGQGRLYGYTF
TRBV30	TRBJ1-2	few	CAWSPSGGGYTF
TRBV5-6	TRBJ1-2	NA	CASSLGQGVYGYTF
TRBV5-5	TRBJ1-5	NA	CASSLGQSNQPQHF
TRBV5-4	TRBJ2-3	NA	CASSLDSGVTDTQYF
TRBV9	TRBJ2-5	few	CASSQRGRQETQYF
TRBV5-1	TRBJ2-2	NA	CASSQGALNTGELFF
TRBV7-8	TRBJ2-1	NA	CASSLGSASPRGQFF
TRBV7-2	TRBJ2-3	NA	CASSLTVTFGDTQYF
TRBV14	TRBJ1-1	few	CASSLAGDPRAFF
TRBV4-2	TRBJ1-6	NA	CASSQPPRGVNSPLHF
TRBV5-1	TRBJ2-5	NA	CASSSHPGQGSETQYF
TRBV30	TRBJ2-2	NA	CAWKSVGNTGELFF
TRBV6-5	TRBJ1-2	few	CASSQTANYGYTF
TRBV4-1	TRBJ2-1	NA	CASSQPGQVPYNEQFF
TRBV30	TRBJ2-1	few	CAWKLAGGPYEQFF
TRBV21-1	TRBJ2-7	NA	CASSNYREQYF
TRBV30	TRBJ2-1	NA	CAWSAGTSGINEQFF
TRBV2	TRBJ1-2	NA	CASRRQANYGYTF
TRBV2	TRBJ2-5	NA	CASRSQTGQETQYF
TRBV29-1	TRBJ2-6	NA	CSVVPAGTAGSGANVLTF
TRBV29-1	TRBJ2-5	few	CSVEDLSVKETQYF
TRBV6-6	TRBJ2-3	NA	CASRGTPETDTQYF
TRBV4-1	TRBJ1-5	few	CASSQEWGRSNQPQHF
TRBV19	TRBJ1-2	NA	CASKKLVAEQSNYGYTF
TRBV29-1	TRBJ1-2	NA	CSVEKGSGAASDYGYTF
TRBV30	TRBJ2-3	NA	CAWSAGQGSTDTQYF
TRBV7-7	TRBJ2-5	medium-sized	CASSLASGRVQETQYF
TRBV18	TRBJ2-4	many	CASLSGQTAKNIQYF
TRBV2	TRBJ1-1	NA	CASSRDRNTEAFF
TRBV6-6	TRBJ2-7	NA	CASSQGGYEQYF
TRBV25-1	TRBJ1-5	NA	CASSTRVQPQHF
TRBV30	TRBJ2-5	few	CATDGGQETQYF
TRBV6-5	TRBJ2-7	NA	CASSFDRNGDYEQYF
TRBV11-3	TRBJ2-1	NA	CASSLAANNEQFF
TRBV6-1	TRBJ2-2	few	CASSAPLTGELFF
TRBV6-1	TRBJ1-4	few	CAISEPNNEKLFF
TRBV4-1	TRBJ1-1	once	CASSLRALTGQGNTEAFF
TRBV5-1	TRBJ2-7	NA	CASRPDTGSYEQYF
TRBV5-6	TRBJ2-3	NA	CASSSLRGVDTQYF
TRBV5-1	TRBJ1-4	NA	CASSLEGLNNEKLFF
TRBV14	TRBJ2-7	NA	CASSQDSWDRASYEQYF
TRBV7-2	TRBJ1-1	NA	CASSLKGGAFF
TRBV30	TRBJ2-3	NA	CAWSVEGGTDTQYF
TRBV29-1	TRBJ1-1	NA	CSVRGNTEAFF
TRBV6-1	TRBJ1-6	few	CASSEGISVTNSPLHF
TRBV14	TRBJ1-2	NA	CASSQAGAGPYGYTF
TRBV29-1	TRBJ2-3	NA	CSVGIDTQYF
TRBV2	TRBJ2-4	few	CASILSGARDIQYF
TRBV11-3	TRBJ2-7	few	CASSSSGLAGPESGYEQYF
TRBV19	TRBJ1-4	NA	CASSIQGGGEKLFF
TRBV29-1	TRBJ1-2	NA	CSGATNTGGYGYTF
TRBV12-5	TRBJ1-5	NA	CASAWGDNQPQHF
TRBV19	TRBJ2-4	NA	CASSTTSGGLAKNIQYF
TRBV4-2	TRBJ2-3	few	CASSQDLTSGDTQYF
TRBV21-1	TRBJ2-7	few	CASFEADRTYEQYF
TRBV29-1	TRBJ1-1	NA	CSVVRGWGTEAFF